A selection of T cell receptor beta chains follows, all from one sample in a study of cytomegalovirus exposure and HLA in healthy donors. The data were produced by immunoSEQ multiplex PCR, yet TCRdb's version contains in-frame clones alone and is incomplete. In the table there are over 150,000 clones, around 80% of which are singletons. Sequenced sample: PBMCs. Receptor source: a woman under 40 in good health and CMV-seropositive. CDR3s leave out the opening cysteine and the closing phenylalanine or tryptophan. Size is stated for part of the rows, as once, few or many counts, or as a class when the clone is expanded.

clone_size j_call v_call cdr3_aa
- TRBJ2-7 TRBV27 ASSLLATGVGEQY
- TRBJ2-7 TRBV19 ASSINGQGASYEQY
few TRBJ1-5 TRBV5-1 ASSFGAPGSNQPQH
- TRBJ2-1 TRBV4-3 ASSQDTAGGRYNEQF
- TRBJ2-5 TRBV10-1 ASSDLGPVRRERGQETQY
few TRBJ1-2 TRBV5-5 ASSLTGDFGYT
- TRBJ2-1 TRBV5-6 ASSLGLAGIIYNEQF
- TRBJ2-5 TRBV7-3 ASSLGGLETQY
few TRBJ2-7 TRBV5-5 ASILGRASYEQY
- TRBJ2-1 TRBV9 ASSVDYLNEQF
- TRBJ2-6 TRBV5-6 ASSQWTGGLRGANVLT
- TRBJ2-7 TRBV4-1 ASSPSYRASYEQY
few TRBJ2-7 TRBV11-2 ASSQDSKDYEQY
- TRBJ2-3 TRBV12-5 ASGHLSNTQY
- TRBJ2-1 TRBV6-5 ASSSTLDGYNEQF
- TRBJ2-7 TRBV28 ASSSPGQRYEQY
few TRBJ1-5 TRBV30 AWARGTSNQPQH
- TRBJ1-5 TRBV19 ASTPVGGSGSSNQPQH
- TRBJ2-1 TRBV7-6 ASSLKGYGSSYNEQF
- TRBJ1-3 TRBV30 ACQGNSGNTIY
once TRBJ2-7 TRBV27 ASSLGQPFTYEQY
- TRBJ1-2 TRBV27 ASSLNRGYGYT
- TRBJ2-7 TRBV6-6 ASSSPGQGAYEQY
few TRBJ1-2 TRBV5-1 ASSLEGGGYT
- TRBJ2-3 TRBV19 ATEGDRITDTQY
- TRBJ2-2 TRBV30 AWSTGYNTGELF
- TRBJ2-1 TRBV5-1 ASSLEGTGGYNEQF
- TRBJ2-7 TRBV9 ASSEGIGAGSSYEQY
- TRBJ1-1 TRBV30 AWTWTGANTEAF
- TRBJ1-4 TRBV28 ASSLLGGGGEKLF
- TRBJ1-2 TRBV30 AWTGTGGRNYGYT
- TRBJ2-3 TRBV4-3 ASSPLAVFTDTQY
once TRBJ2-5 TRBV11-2 ASKSSALAGETQY
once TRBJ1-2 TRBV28 ATWGQINYGYT
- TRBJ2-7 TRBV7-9 ASSKLASSYEQY
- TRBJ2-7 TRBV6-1 ASSEIGTSIEQY
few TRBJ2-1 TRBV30 AWASGWVGEQF